This T cell receptor beta chain was captured by sequencing in a study of blood T cells in healthy people across ages. Whole-study results and caveats: PBMCs that were unsorted prevented a conclusive naive versus antigen-experienced comparison. Among long-lived donors, naive CD4+ cells were more numerous and diversity higher than in aged donors.

A second PCR, run for roughly 7 to 12 cycles, used a sample-barcoded 5' primer plus a J-beta primer mix. Every cDNA was tagged by a template-switch adaptor with 12 random nucleotides. Each CDR3 protein is one row after TCRdb ran MiXCR on the 5' RACE reads. The data show about 1.6 million distinct CDR3 sequences, about 35% seen once. V lost 5 bases and J lost 2, with 13 bases in between. Germline loops: CDR1 SNHLY, CDR2 FYNNEI. The CDR3 runs to 15 residues. In regard to this clonotype: Its antigen is still unknown.

The sample taken for sequencing was blood. The J gene is TRBJ1-5, the V gene TRBV2; D is ambiguous. The TCR sequence derives from a woman aged 30 to 39 in good health. CDR3 sequence reads: CASSLGSSRNQPQHF. The CDR3 bases are TGTGCCAGCAGTCTGGGTTCGAGTCGCAATCAGCCCCAGCATTTT.